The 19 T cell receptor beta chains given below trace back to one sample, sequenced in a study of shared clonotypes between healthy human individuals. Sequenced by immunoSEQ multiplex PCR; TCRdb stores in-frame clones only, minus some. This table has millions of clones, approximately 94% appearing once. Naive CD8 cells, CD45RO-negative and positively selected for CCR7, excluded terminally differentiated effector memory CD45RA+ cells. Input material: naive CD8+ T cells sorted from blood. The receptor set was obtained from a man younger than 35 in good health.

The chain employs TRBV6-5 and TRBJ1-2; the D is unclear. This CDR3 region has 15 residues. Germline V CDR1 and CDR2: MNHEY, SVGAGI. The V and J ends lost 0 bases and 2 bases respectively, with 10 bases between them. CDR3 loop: CASSYSSDTNYGYTF. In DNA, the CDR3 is TGTGCCAGCAGTTACTCGAGTGACACAAACTATGGCTACACCTTC.

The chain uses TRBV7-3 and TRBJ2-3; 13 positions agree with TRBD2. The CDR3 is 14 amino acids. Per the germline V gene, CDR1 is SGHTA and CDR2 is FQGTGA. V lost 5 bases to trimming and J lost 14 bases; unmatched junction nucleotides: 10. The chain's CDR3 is CASSAGTSGARSYF. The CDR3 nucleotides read TGTGCCAGCAGCGCAGGGACTAGCGGGGCTCGTTCGTATTTT.

The CDR3: CASSLSRAGANVLTF. In nucleotides, the CDR3 is TGTGCCAGCAGCTTATCCAGGGCTGGGGCCAACGTCCTGACTTTC. The gene calls are TRBV7-8 and TRBJ2-6, with a weak D call TRBD1 (5 bases). In germline, CDR1 is SGHVS, CDR2 FQNEAQ. Trimming took 2 bases from V and 2 from J, leaving 7 bases between them. The CDR3 extends over 15 amino acids.

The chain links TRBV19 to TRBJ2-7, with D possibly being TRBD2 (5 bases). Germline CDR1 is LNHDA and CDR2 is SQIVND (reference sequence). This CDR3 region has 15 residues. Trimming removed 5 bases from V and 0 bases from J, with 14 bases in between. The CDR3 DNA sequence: TGTGCCAGTAGTTATGGGGTCGGGGTCTCCTACGAGCAGTACTTC. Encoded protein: CASSYGVGVSYEQYF.

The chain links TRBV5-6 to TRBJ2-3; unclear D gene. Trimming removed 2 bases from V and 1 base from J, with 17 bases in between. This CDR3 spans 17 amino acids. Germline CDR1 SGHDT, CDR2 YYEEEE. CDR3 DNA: TGTGCCAGCAGCTTAAGTGACTTATTCTATGGCACAGATACGCAGTATTTT. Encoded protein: CASSLSDLFYGTDTQYF.

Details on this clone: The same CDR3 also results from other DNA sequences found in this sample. CDR3 nucleotide sequence: TGTGCCAGCAGCCTGGGACGGTTGAACACTGAAGCTTTCTTT. Encoded protein: CASSLGRLNTEAFF. The chain joins TRBV27 to TRBJ1-1, with D perhaps matching TRBD1 (5 bases). The CDR3 is 14 residues long. Trimming removed 6 bases from V and 0 bases from J, with 11 bases in between. The V gene's germline CDR1 is MNHEY and CDR2 SMNVEV (reference sequence).

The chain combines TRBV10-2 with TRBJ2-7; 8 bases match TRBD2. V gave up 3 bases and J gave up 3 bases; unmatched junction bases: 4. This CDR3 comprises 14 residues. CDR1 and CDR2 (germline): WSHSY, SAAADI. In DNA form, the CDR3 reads TGCGCCAGCAGTGACGGGGGGGGCCACTACGAGCAGTACTTC. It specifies CASSDGGGHYEQYF.

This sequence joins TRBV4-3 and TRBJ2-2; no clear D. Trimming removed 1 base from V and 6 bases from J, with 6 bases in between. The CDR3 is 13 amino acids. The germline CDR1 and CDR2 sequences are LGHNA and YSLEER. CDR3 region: CASSQGRSGELFF. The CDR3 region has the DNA TGCGCCAGCAGCCAAGGCCGTTCCGGGGAGCTGTTTTTT.

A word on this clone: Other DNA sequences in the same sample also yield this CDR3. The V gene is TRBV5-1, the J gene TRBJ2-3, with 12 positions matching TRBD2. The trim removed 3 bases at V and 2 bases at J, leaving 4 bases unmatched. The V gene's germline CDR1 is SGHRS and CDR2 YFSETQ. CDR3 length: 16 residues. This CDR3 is CASSSLAGGPTDTQYF. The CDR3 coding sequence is TGCGCCAGCAGCTCTCTAGCGGGGGGGCCCACAGATACGCAGTATTTT.

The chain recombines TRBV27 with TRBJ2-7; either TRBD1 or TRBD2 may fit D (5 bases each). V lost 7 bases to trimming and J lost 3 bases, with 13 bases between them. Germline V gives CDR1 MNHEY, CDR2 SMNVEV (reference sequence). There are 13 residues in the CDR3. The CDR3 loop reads CASTPGPNYEQYF. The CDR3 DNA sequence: TGTGCCAGCACCCCGGGACCTAACTACGAGCAGTACTTC.

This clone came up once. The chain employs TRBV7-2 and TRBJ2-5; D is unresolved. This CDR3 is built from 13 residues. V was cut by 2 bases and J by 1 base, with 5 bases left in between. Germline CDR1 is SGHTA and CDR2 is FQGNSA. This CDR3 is CASSLLPQETQYF. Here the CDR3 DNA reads TGTGCCAGCAGCTTACTTCCCCAAGAGACCCAGTACTTC.

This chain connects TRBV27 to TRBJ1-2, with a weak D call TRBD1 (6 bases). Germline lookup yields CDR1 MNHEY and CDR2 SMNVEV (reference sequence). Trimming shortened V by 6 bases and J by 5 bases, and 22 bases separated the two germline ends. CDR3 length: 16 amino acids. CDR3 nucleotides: TGTGCCAGCAGCCCGAGGGGGGGCCCAAATACATATGGCTACACCTTC. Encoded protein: CASSPRGGPNTYGYTF.

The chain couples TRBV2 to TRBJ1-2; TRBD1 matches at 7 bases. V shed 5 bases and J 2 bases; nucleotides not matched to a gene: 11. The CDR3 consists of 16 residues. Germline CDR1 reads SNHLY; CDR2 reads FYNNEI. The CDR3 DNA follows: TGTGCCAGCAGTCCTGTCCCGGGACAGACGAACTATGGCTACACCTTC. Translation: CASSPVPGQTNYGYTF.

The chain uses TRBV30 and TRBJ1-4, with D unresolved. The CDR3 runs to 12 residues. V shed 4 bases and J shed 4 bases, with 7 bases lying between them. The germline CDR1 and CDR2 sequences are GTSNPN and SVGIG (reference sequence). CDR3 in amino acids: CAWTSNNEKLFF. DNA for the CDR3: TGTGCCTGGACCAGCAATAATGAAAAACTGTTTTTT.

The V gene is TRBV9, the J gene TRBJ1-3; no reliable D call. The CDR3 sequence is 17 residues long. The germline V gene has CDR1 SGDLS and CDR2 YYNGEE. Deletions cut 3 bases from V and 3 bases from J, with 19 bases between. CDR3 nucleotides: TGTGCCAGCAGCGACGCAGAATTTATGGCATTTGGAAACACCATATATTTT. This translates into CASSDAEFMAFGNTIYF.

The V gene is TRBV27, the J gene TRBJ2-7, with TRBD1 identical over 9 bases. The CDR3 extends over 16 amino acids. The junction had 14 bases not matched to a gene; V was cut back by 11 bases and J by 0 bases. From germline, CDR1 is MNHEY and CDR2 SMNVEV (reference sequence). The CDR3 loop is CAVKATPGQGSYEQYF. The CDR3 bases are TGTGCCGTTAAAGCAACTCCGGGACAGGGCTCCTACGAGCAGTACTTC.

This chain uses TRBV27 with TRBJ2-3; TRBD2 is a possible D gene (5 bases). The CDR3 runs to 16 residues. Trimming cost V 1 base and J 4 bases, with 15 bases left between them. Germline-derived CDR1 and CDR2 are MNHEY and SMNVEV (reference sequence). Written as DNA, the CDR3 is TGTGCCAGCAGTTTATATTCTTCGGGGAAATCAGATACGCAGTATTTT. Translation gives CASSLYSSGKSDTQYF.

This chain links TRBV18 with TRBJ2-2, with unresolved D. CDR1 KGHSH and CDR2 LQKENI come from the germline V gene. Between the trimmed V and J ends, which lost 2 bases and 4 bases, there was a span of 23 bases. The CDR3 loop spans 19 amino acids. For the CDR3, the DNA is TGTGCCAGCTCACCAACTGCCGTGTCCGCCGCTTTGGGCACCGGGGAGCTGTTTTTT. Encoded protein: CASSPTAVSAALGTGELFF.

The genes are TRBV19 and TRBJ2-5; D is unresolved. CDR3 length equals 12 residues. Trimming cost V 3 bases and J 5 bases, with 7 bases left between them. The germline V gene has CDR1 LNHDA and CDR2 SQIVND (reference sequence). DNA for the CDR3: TGTGCCAGTAGTATGTCGTCGGAGACCCAGTACTTC. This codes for CASSMSSETQYF.